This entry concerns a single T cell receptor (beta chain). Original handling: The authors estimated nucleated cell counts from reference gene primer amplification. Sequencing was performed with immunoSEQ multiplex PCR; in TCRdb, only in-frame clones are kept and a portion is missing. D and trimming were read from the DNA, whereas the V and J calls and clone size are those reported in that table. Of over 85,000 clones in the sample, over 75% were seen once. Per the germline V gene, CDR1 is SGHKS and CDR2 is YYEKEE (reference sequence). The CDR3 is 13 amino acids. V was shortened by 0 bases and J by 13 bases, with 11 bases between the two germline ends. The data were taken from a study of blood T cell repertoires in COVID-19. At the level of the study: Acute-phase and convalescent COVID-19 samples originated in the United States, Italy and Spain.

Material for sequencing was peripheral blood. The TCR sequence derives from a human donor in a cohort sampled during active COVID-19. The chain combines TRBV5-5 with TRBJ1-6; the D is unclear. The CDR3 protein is CASSLGSQNPLHF. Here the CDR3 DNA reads TGTGCCAGCAGCTTGGGCAGTCAGAACCCCCTCCACTTT.